This T cell receptor beta chain was obtained from a study of shared clonotypes between healthy human individuals. Methods used by the authors: ImmunoSEQ gave junction-only sequences without quality scores, so filtering differed. Produced via immunoSEQ multiplex PCR; TCRdb's table is partial and in-frame only. Clonal size and the V and J genes are those of that table, whereas D and trimming came from the DNA. The sample lists 110,000 or so clones, 55% to 80% seen once, with around 23% in the top ten. Germline loops: CDR1 SEHNR, CDR2 FQNEAQ (reference sequence). This CDR3 has 17 residues. V dropped 5 bases and J dropped 6 bases, with 26 bases sitting between them.

The sequenced sample was memory CD8+ T cells sorted from blood. Indicated subset: CD45RO+ cells pooled with CCR7-negative TemRA cells. The rearrangement joins TRBV7-9 to TRBJ2-7; weak D call: TRBD2 (6 bases). The clonotype was recovered from a woman between 25 and 40 years old in good health. Written as DNA, the CDR3 is TGTGCCAGCAGCCCCCAGGGTGCTAGCGCGGGAAAAATCGAGCAGTACTTC. The encoded protein is CASSPQGASAGKIEQYF.